These 24 T cell receptor beta chains were all obtained from the same sample, sequenced in a study of blood T cell repertoires in COVID-19. TCRdb's copy holds only in-frame clones and misses some; the assay was immunoSEQ multiplex PCR. The profile shows about 300,000 clones, more than 80% of them singletons. The material sequenced was peripheral blood. The source of these receptors is a man aged 18 to 30 who had recovered from COVID-19.

This clone appeared a single time. The J gene is TRBJ1-5, the V gene TRBV7-2; D perhaps matches TRBD1 (6 bases). In germline, CDR1 is SGHTA, CDR2 FQGNSA. The V end lost 1 base, the J end lost 2 bases, and 9 bases lay between the germline ends. The CDR3 spans 15 residues. The CDR3 sequence is CASSLVRGGNQPQHF. The DNA for the CDR3 is TGTGCCAGCAGCTTAGTCAGGGGTGGCAATCAGCCCCAGCATTTT. Complete variable domain (other parts from reference TRBV7-2 and TRBJ1-5): GAGVSQSPSNKVTEKGKDVELRCDPISGHTALYWYRQSLGQGLEFLIYFQGNSAPDKSGLPSDRFSAERTGGSVSTLTIQRTQQEDSAVYLCASSLVRGGNQPQHFGDGTRLSIL.

The rearrangement uses TRBV10-3 and TRBJ1-6, with 7 bases aligning to TRBD1. CDR3 length: 14 residues. V shed 3 bases and J 8 bases; nucleotides not matched to a gene: 4. Germline CDR1 and CDR2: ENHRY and SYGVKD. CDR3 protein: CAISDDRVDSPLHF. CDR3 nucleotides: TGTGCCATCAGTGACGACAGGGTGGATTCACCCCTCCACTTT.

Written as DNA, the CDR3 is TGTGCCAGCAGCTTGGACGGGGGAGGCGTTGAAGCTTTCTTT. Its protein product is CASSLDGGGVEAFF. The V gene is TRBV5-4, the J gene TRBJ1-1; TRBD1 might be the D (5 bases). The CDR3 runs to 14 residues. Between the trimmed V and J ends, which lost 0 bases and 7 bases, there was a span of 13 bases. The germline CDR1 and CDR2 sequences are SGHNT and YYREEE (reference sequence).

The rearrangement links TRBV7-8 to TRBJ2-1; 8 bases line up with TRBD2. V shed 1 base, J shed 1 base, and the junction held 6 bases outside the gene matches. CDR1 is SGHVS and CDR2 is FQNEAQ in the germline V gene. This CDR3 has 17 amino acids. CDR3 residues: CASSLGGSGASYNEQFF. As DNA, the CDR3 is TGTGCCAGCAGCTTAGGGGGTAGCGGGGCTTCCTACAATGAGCAGTTCTTC.

The rearrangement links TRBV18 to TRBJ2-1, with D unclear. Per germline, CDR1 KGHSH and CDR2 LQKENI. V was pared by 0 bases and J by 6 bases, with 12 bases between. The CDR3 extends over 15 amino acids. In nucleotides, the CDR3 is TGTGCCAGCTCACCACCGTCTAGATATGGCAATGAGCAGTTCTTC. Amino acid sequence: CASSPPSRYGNEQFF.

J is TRBJ1-6 and V is TRBV6-5, with 7 positions matching TRBD1. Trimming removed 0 bases from V and 7 bases from J; junction bases left unmatched: 6. The CDR3 is 16 residues long. Germline V CDR1 and CDR2: MNHEY, SVGAGI. Here the CDR3 DNA reads TGTGCCAGCAGTTACTCGACAGGGAGTTTGAATTCACCCCTCCACTTT. Translating it yields CASSYSTGSLNSPLHF.

Only one count was recorded for this clone. The rearrangement links TRBV9 to TRBJ1-1; possibly TRBD1 for D (6 bases). Germline loops: CDR1 SGDLS, CDR2 YYNGEE. The CDR3 consists of 14 residues. Trimming removed 2 bases from V and 6 bases from J, with 14 bases in between. DNA for the CDR3: TGTGCCAGCAGCGTGGGGACATTAGACGCTGAAGCTTTCTTT. This sequence encodes CASSVGTLDAEAFF.

This chain connects TRBV4-1 to TRBJ2-5; 8 bases align to TRBD2. The junction had 9 bases not matched to a gene; V was cut back by 1 base and J by 2 bases. The CDR3 is 17 amino acids. Germline V gene data show CDR1 as MGHRA and CDR2 as YSYEKL. CDR3 in amino acids: CASSQGGIAGLQETQYF. CDR3 nucleotide sequence: TGCGCCAGCAGCCAAGGGGGTATAGCGGGGCTTCAAGAGACCCAGTACTTC.

The chain joins TRBV15 to TRBJ1-1; tentative D call: TRBD1 (5 bases). CDR1 is LNHNV, CDR2 YYDKDF, per germline (reference sequence). CDR3 length equals 16 residues. Trimming removed 0 bases at V and 4 bases at J, with 15 bases between. DNA of the CDR3: TGTGCCACCAGCAGAGATAAAGCGGGGGTGGGCACTGAAGCTTTCTTT. Its translation: CATSRDKAGVGTEAFF.

The V gene is TRBV24-1, the J gene TRBJ1-6; no reliable D call. CDR3 length: 16 residues. Trimming left V 5 bases short and J 4 bases short, with 14 bases between. In germline, CDR1 is KGHDR, CDR2 SFDVKD. CDR3 bases: TGTGCCACCAGTGGCCGGTGGCGGGATTATAATTCACCCCTCCACTTT. Protein product: CATSGRWRDYNSPLHF.

The table lists this clone with a count of one. This chain joins TRBV7-2 and TRBJ2-4; 9 nucleotides line up with TRBD1. Germline V CDR1 and CDR2: SGHTA, FQGNSA. This CDR3 contains 15 residues. The junction had 9 bases not matched to a gene; V was cut back by 5 bases and J by 7 bases. The CDR3 nucleotides read TGTGCCAGCAGCCAAATAGGGACAGGGATGAACATTCAGTACTTC. Amino acid sequence: CASSQIGTGMNIQYF.

The gene calls are TRBV9 and TRBJ2-5, with TRBD2 as a possible D gene (6 bases). Germline CDR1 and CDR2: SGDLS and YYNGEE. The CDR3 sequence is 15 residues long. V shed 0 bases and J shed 0 bases, with 9 bases lying between them. CDR3 sequence: CASSVAAGYQETQYF. CDR3 bases: TGTGCCAGCAGCGTAGCTGCGGGGTACCAAGAGACCCAGTACTTC. The whole variable domain, remainder taken from reference TRBV9 and TRBJ2-5, is DSGVTQTPKHLITATGQRVTLRCSPRSGDLSVYWYQQSLDQGLQFLIQYYNGEERAKGNILERFSAQQFPDLHSELNLSSLELGDSALYFCASSVAAGYQETQYFGPGTRLLVL.

The chain joins TRBV12-2 to TRBJ2-7; TRBD1 is the table's D call and was not checked against the DNA. TRBV12-2 is designated a pseudogene. CDR3 length: 15 amino acids. CDR3 amino acids: CASRFGTGQGYEQYF. In nucleotides, the CDR3 is TGTGCAAGTCGCTTCGGGACAGGTCAGGGATACGAGCAGTACTTC.

The rearrangement joins TRBV6-1 to TRBJ2-3; TRBD1 is a possible D gene (5 bases). CDR1 MNHNS and CDR2 SASEGT come from the germline V gene. V lost 2 bases to trimming and J lost 0 bases, with 6 bases between them. The CDR3 covers 14 residues. The CDR3 loop is CASSEKGSTDTQYF. DNA of the CDR3: TGTGCCAGCAGTGAAAAGGGGAGCACAGATACGCAGTATTTT.

In this sample, this clone turned up once. The chain employs TRBV7-9 and TRBJ2-5, with TRBD1 as a possible D gene (5 bases). The CDR3 runs 13 residues. Trimming cost V 6 bases and J 5 bases, with 13 bases left between them. Germline V lookup: CDR1 SEHNR, CDR2 FQNEAQ (reference sequence). The CDR3 reads CASSTGPVETQYF. CDR3 DNA: TGTGCCAGCAGTACAGGACCTGTCGAGACCCAGTACTTC.

This clone has only one observation. The rearrangement links TRBV4-2 to TRBJ1-2; D is undetermined. The germline V and J ends were trimmed by 0 bases and 6 bases, with 8 bases remaining between them. The germline gives CDR1 LGHNA, CDR2 YNFKEQ. This CDR3 has 13 amino acids. Written as DNA, the CDR3 is TGTGCCAGCAGCCAAGAAGAGGCTGATGGCTACACCTTC. Encoded protein: CASSQEEADGYTF.

V and J are TRBV2 and TRBJ2-7; D possibly corresponds to TRBD1 (6 bases). The germline CDR1 and CDR2 sequences are SNHLY and FYNNEI. V was cut by 6 bases and J by 2 bases, with 17 bases left in between. The CDR3 length is 15 residues. The CDR3 DNA reads TGTGCCAGCAGAGCACGGGACACAGGAACCTACGAGCAGTACTTC. Translating gives CASRARDTGTYEQYF.

This clone appeared a few times. Within the sample, other DNA sequences also encode this same CDR3. This chain's CDR3 is CASSVAGLGYEQYF. The CDR3 DNA is TGTGCCAGCAGCGTAGCAGGGTTAGGATACGAGCAGTACTTC. The chain carries TRBV9 and TRBJ2-7, with D tentatively TRBD1 (5 bases). V was clipped by 0 bases and J by 4 bases, with 11 bases between them. Looked up from germline, CDR1 is SGDLS and CDR2 is YYNGEE. CDR3 length: 14 residues.

The chain combines TRBV28 with TRBJ1-2, with no clear D. Germline CDR1 MDHEN, CDR2 SYDVKM. CDR3 size: 12 residues. V lost 6 bases, J lost 5 bases, and 10 bases lay in between. CDR3 protein: CASSPTDYGYTF. DNA of the CDR3: TGTGCCAGCAGCCCTACAGATTATGGCTACACCTTC.

The gene calls are TRBV7-6 and TRBJ1-1; tentatively, D is TRBD1 (5 bases). Trimming took 5 bases from V and 1 from J, leaving 8 bases between them. Germline V CDR1 and CDR2: SGHVS, FNYEAQ. This CDR3 is 13 amino acids long. CDR3 loop: CASSQTENTEAFF. In nucleotides, the CDR3 is TGTGCCAGCAGCCAGACAGAGAACACTGAAGCTTTCTTT.

The rearrangement joins TRBV5-1 to TRBJ1-4; TRBD1 agrees at 7 bases. The CDR3 extends over 16 amino acids. Trimming at V came to 0 bases and at J to 3 bases, leaving 5 bases not matched to a gene. Looked up from germline, CDR1 is SGHRS and CDR2 is YFSETQ. The CDR3 region has the DNA TGCGCCAGCAGCTTGGAGCAGGGGGGATCTAATGAAAAACTGTTTTTT. Translating gives CASSLEQGGSNEKLFF.

This CDR3 is CATKGANEQYF. CDR3 DNA: TGTGCCACCAAAGGAGCGAACGAGCAGTACTTC. The chain joins TRBV19 to TRBJ2-7; D call uncertain. CDR1 and CDR2 from the germline V gene are LNHDA and SQIVND (reference sequence). CDR3 length: 11 amino acids. The ends were cut back, 10 bases at V and 5 bases at J, with 12 bases in the middle.

Only a few counts were recorded for this clone. J is TRBJ2-6 and V is TRBV19; 8 bases line up with TRBD1. V shed 5 bases and J 3 bases; nucleotides not matched to a gene: 3. The CDR3 sequence is 15 residues long. Looked up from germline, CDR1 is LNHDA and CDR2 is SQIVND (reference sequence). The DNA for the CDR3 is TGTGCCAGTAGTCCAGGGGGCGTTGGGGCCAACGTCCTGACTTTC. Translating it yields CASSPGGVGANVLTF.

J is TRBJ2-2 and V is TRBV7-2, with D possibly TRBD1 on 5 matching bases. V gave up 2 bases and J gave up 6 bases, with 10 bases separating them. Per germline, CDR1 SGHTA and CDR2 FQGNSA. CDR3 length: 14 residues. The DNA of the CDR3 is TGTGCCAGCAGCTTACCGGCAGGGTCCGGGGAGCTGTTTTTT. This encodes CASSLPAGSGELFF.